Given below is one T cell receptor (beta chain) in context. In germline, CDR1 is LNHDA, CDR2 SQIVND (reference sequence). V gave up 9 bases and J gave up 0 bases, with 10 bases separating them. The CDR3 covers 13 residues. This record comes from a study of read filtering for tumor transcriptome and immune sequencing. The library was built from around 0.4 ug RNA with molecular barcoded adaptors for alpha/delta and beta/gamma chains. TCRdb reanalysed the reads using MiXCR and keeps one entry per CDR3 protein. The sample holds 85,000 to 100,000 distinct CDR3 sequences; 20% to 25% are singletons and the top ten take about 10%.

The J gene is TRBJ2-3, the V gene TRBV19, with D uncertain. Material for sequencing was a population of CD138-negative cells sorted from bone marrow. This TCR came from a donor at least 40 years old with multiple myeloma. The CDR3 spells CASGGSSTDTQYF. The CDR3 DNA reads as TGTGCCAGCGGCGGATCTAGCACAGATACGCAGTATTTT.